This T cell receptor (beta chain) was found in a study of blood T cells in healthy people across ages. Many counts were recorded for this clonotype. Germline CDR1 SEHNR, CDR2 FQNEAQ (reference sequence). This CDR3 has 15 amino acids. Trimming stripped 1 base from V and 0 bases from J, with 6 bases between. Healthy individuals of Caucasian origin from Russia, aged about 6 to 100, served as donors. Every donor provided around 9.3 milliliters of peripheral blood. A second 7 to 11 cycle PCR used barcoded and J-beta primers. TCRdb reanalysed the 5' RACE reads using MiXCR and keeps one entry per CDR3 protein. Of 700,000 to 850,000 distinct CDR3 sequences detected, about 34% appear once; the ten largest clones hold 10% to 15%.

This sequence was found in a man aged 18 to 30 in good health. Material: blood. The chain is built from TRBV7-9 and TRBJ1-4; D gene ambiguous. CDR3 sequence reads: CASSLVSTTNEKLFF. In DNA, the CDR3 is TGTGCCAGCAGCTTAGTATCCACAACTAATGAAAAACTGTTTTTT.